This T cell receptor beta chain is drawn from a study of OX40 agonist ivuxolimab in advanced cancers. TCRdb's copy holds only in-frame clones and misses some; the assay was immunoSEQ multiplex PCR. The sample carries some 57,000 clones, roughly 90% recorded once. CDR1 SGHTA and CDR2 FQGTGA come from the germline V gene. With 2 bases removed from V and 4 bases from J, the gap between germline ends came to 19 bases. The CDR3 is 17 residues long. General observations from the study: Low normalized T-cell clonal expansion also characterized some of the nonresponders.

About this clone itself: Its specificity is not known.

The chain carries TRBV7-3 and TRBJ2-3; D perhaps matches TRBD2 (5 bases). The TCR sequence derives from an adult with an advanced solid tumor such as melanoma, head and neck, liver or kidney cancer. The sequences come from CD4+ or CD8+ T cells sorted from blood, collected in a trial of the OX40 agonist ivuxolimab. The CDR3 loop reads CASSLQGSSGGADTQYF. The CDR3 nucleotides read TGTGCCAGCAGCTTACAAGGTTCGAGCGGTGGGGCAGATACGCAGTATTTT.